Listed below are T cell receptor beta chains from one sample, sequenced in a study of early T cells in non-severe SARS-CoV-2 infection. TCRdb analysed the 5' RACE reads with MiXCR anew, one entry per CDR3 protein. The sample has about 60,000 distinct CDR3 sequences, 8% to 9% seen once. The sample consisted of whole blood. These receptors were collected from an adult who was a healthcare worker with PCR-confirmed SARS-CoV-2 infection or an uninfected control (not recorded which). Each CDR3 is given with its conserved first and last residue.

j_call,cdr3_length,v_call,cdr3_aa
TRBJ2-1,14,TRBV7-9,CASRARHPENEQFF
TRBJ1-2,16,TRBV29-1,CSVEDQGLRANYGYTF
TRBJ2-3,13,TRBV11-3,CASSWTRTDTQYF
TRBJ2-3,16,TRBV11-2,CASRLSGRGGSDTQYF
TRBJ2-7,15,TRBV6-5,CASSYYTERAYEQYF
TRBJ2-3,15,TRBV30,CAWSPRGLTSGPQYF
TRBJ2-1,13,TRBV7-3,CASSTTRDNEQFF
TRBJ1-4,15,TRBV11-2,CASSSPGTGGEKLFF
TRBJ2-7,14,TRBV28,CASRFSGSYPEQYF
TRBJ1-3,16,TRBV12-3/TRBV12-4,CASTLPGQEFGNTIYF
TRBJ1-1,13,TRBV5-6,CASSLVAGTEAFF
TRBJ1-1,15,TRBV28,CASSSEQGSHTEAFF
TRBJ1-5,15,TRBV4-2,CASTLRGGGNQPQHF
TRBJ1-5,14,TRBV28,CASTKTGVNQPQHF
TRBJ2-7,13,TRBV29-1,CSVFGGASYEQYF
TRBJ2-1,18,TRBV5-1,CASSSGGGSPISYNEQFF
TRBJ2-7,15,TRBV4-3,CASSQTSGTGLEQYF